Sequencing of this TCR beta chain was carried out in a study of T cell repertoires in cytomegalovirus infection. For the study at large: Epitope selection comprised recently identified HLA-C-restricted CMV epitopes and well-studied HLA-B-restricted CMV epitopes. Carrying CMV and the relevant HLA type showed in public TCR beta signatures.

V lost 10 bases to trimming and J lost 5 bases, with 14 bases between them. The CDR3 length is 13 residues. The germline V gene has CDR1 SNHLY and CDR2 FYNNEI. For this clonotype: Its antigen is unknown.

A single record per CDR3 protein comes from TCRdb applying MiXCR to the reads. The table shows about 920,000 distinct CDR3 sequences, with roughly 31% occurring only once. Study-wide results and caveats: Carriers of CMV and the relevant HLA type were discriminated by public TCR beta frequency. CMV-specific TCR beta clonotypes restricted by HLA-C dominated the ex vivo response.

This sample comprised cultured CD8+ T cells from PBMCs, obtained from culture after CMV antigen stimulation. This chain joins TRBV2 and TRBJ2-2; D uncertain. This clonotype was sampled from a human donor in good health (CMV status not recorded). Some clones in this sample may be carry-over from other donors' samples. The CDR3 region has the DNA TGTGCCACCCCCACTCTAGTAACCGGGGAGCTGTTTTTT. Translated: CATPTLVTGELFF.